The source of this T cell receptor beta chain is a study of cytomegalovirus exposure and HLA in healthy donors. As for the study in general: From donors who were HLA-typed, an early data release held 65 million to 85 million unique TCRs. General study findings and limits: Among the sequence variants, a highly shared cluster was likely an artifact of sequencing.

Worth noting for this clone: What it recognizes is unknown.

In the PCR, 60 Vbeta and 13 Jbeta primers were used. The repertoire was sequenced with immunoSEQ multiplex PCR; TCRdb's copy has only in-frame clones and lacks some. Of approximately 110,000 clones in the sample, around 79% are singletons; the top ten hold about 4%. CDR1 is LNHDA and CDR2 is SQIVND in the germline V gene (reference sequence). The CDR3 is 14 residues long. The V end lost 5 bases, the J end lost 8 bases, and 18 bases lay between the germline ends. The sequence came from a woman in her forties in good health and CMV-seronegative. The V gene is TRBV19, the J gene TRBJ1-2; D is possibly TRBD1 (5 bases). The sequenced sample consisted of PBMCs. Written as DNA, the CDR3 is TGTGCCAGTAGTCTCTTCAGGGCCCAAGGGGGCTACACCTTC. Encoded protein: CASSLFRAQGGYTF.